Listed below are T cell receptor beta chains from one sample, sequenced in a study of blood T cell repertoires in COVID-19. Assay used: immunoSEQ multiplex PCR; TCRdb lists only in-frame clones, some missing. This sample has about 280,000 clones, with about four fifths found just once. The material sequenced was PBMCs or T cells enriched from blood (not recorded which). These receptors were obtained from a man aged 40-49 years who had been exposed to COVID-19. The CDR3 runs from the conserved cysteine through the conserved F or W. Fields, in order: V gene, D gene, J gene, clone size, CDR3 DNA, CDR3 protein. D genes are given only for firm matches. Rows give clone size only sometimes, using once, few, many, or a class for an expanded clone.

>TRBV5-1|TRBD1|TRBJ2-1|-
TGCGCCAGCAGCTTGGACAGGGGAAACTACAATGAGCAGTTCTTC
CASSLDRGNYNEQFF
>TRBV7-9|-|TRBJ1-1|-
TGTGCCAGCAGCCGGAACAGGGATGTTGAAGCTTTCTTT
CASSRNRDVEAFF
>TRBV21-1|-|TRBJ2-2|-
TGTGCCAGAATGGCAGCGGGGCAGTTGAACACCGGGGAGCTGTTTTTT
CARMAAGQLNTGELFF
>TRBV18|-|TRBJ1-1|-
TGTGCCAGCTCACCCCAGGGGCCAACGAACACTGAAGCTTTCTTT
CASSPQGPTNTEAFF
>TRBV7-2|-|TRBJ1-5|-
TGTGCCAGCGCCCAGGGTGTCTATCAGCCCCAGCATTTT
CASAQGVYQPQHF
>TRBV25-1|TRBD2|TRBJ2-3|-
TGTGCCAGCAGTGAGTCCAAAGCGGGAGGCTCAGATACGCAGTATTTT
CASSESKAGGSDTQYF
>TRBV6-5|-|TRBJ1-3|-
TGTGCCAGCATAGGGGGTTCTGGAAACACCATATATTTT
CASIGGSGNTIYF
>TRBV18|-|TRBJ2-5|-
TGTGCCAGCGCAGGGGAGACCCAGTACTTC
CASAGETQYF
>TRBV5-5|TRBD1|TRBJ2-2|-
TGTGCCAGCAGCATGGGGGACAGGGACACCGGGGAGCTGTTTTTT
CASSMGDRDTGELFF
>TRBV7-3|TRBD2|TRBJ2-3|-
TGTGCCAGCAGCCCGGGGACTAGCGGGAGCACAGATACGCAGTATTTT
CASSPGTSGSTDTQYF
>TRBV30|TRBD1|TRBJ1-4|-
TGTGCCTGGGACAGGGGGCGGACTAATGAAAAACTGTTTTTT
CAWDRGRTNEKLFF
>TRBV11-2|-|TRBJ1-2|-
TGTGCCAGCAGCTTAGCCGCAGGCGAATTTAACTATGGCTACACCTTC
CASSLAAGEFNYGYTF
>TRBV9|-|TRBJ1-5|-
TGTGCCAGCAGCACCTCGACGGGTCAGCCCCAGCATTTT
CASSTSTGQPQHF
>TRBV7-9|-|TRBJ2-7|-
TGTGCCAGCAGCCCGTCGTGGGGGCGATCCTACGAGCAGTACTTC
CASSPSWGRSYEQYF
>TRBV5-4|-|TRBJ1-2|-
TGTGCCAGCAGCTTGGTCGGACAGAGATTTGGGGTTTATGGCTACACCTTC
CASSLVGQRFGVYGYTF
>TRBV7-3|TRBD1|TRBJ1-1|-
TGTGCCAGCAGCCTCGCCGGGACAGGGTTAACTGAAGCTTTCTTT
CASSLAGTGLTEAFF
>TRBV2|-|TRBJ2-1|few
TGTGCCAGCAGTGCTTCGGGATACAATGAGCAGTTCTTC
CASSASGYNEQFF